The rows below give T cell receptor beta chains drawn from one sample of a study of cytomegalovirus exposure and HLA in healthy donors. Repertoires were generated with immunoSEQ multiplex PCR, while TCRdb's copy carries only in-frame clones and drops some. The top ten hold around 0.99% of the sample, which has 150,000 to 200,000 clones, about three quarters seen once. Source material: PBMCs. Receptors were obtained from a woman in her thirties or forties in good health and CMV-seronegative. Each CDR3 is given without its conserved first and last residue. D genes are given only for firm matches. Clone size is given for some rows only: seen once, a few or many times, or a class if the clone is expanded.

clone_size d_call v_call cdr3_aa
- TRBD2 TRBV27 ASSSSSGRESYNEQF
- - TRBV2 ASRRERAVYEQY
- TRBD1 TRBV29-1 SVERQGAGGYT
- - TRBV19 ASSIELRQVYGYT
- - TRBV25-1 ATQWGVGTYFTGELF
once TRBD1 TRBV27 ASSLTGRAEAF
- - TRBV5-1 ASSIERHTDTQY
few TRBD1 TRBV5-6 ASSLKGAWTEAF
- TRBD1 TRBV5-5 ASSWTGDEQY
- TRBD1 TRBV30 AWSAGQGVGKLF
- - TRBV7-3 ASSPPRADEQF
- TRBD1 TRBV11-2 ASSSRDRPTIQY
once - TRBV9 ASSVYSSTDTQY
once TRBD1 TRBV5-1 ASSQAGTAFYEQY
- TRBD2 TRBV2 ASRRGAGGPDYEQY
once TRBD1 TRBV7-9 ASSLSDRGNREGEQY
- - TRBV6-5 ASSYGQKETQY
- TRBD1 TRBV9 ASSETGTGYTEAF
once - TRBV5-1 ASSLTYTEAF
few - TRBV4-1 ASSQAQTNEKLF
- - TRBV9 ASSVGDGGYT
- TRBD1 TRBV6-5 ASSYSPPGQGTLH
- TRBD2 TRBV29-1 SVRPGGETQY
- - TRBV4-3 ASSRASGISNYGYT
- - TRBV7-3 ASSLVPSNEQF
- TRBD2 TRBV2 ASVLSGTTQY
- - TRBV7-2 ASSLQQGVHEKLF
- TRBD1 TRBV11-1 ASSPIWSQGVGTEAF
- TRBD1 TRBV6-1 ASIRDRAAEAF
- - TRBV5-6 ASSRLDRTSYNEQF
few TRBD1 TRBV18 ASSPRGQGPGANVLT
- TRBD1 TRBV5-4 ASRITGGARYGYT
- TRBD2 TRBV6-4 ASSALGGSYNEQF
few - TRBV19 ASSATLVSTDTQY
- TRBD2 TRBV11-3 ASTPIAGGGGEQF
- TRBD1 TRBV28 ASISGGGEGQPQH
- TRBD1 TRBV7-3 ASSIRQGAGYGYT
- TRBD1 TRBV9 ASSPSGVDRGQY